The 12 T cell receptor beta chains given below trace back to one sample, sequenced in a study of OX40 agonist ivuxolimab in advanced cancers. Sequenced by immunoSEQ multiplex PCR; TCRdb stores in-frame clones only, minus some. Altogether tens of thousands of clones are present, roughly four fifths being singletons, with the ten largest covering 6.6%. Sequencing used CD4+ or CD8+ T cells sorted from blood, obtained in a trial of the OX40 agonist ivuxolimab. Receptors originate from an adult with an advanced solid tumor such as melanoma, head and neck, liver or kidney cancer.

The chain uses TRBV28 and TRBJ2-7; 9 positions agree with TRBD1. J was trimmed by 8 bases and V by 6 bases; bases with no gene match: 14. Germline CDR1 is MDHEN and CDR2 is SYDVKM. The CDR3 length is 15 residues. CDR3 sequence reads: CASRSSGTGLQKQYF. The DNA of the CDR3 is TGTGCCAGCAGATCGTCCGGGACAGGGTTGCAGAAGCAGTACTTC.

The V call is TRBV7-9, the J call TRBJ1-1; TRBD1 agrees at 8 bases. This CDR3 contains 17 residues. The germline V gene has CDR1 SEHNR and CDR2 FQNEAQ (reference sequence). V gave up 4 bases and J gave up 1 base; unmatched junction bases: 11. The CDR3: CASSSTGQGLRNTEAFF. DNA for the CDR3: TGTGCCAGCAGCTCCACCGGACAGGGCCTAAGGAACACTGAAGCTTTCTTT.

The chain couples TRBV7-2 to TRBJ2-2; D may be TRBD2 (6 bases). In germline, CDR1 is SGHTA, CDR2 FQGNSA. V lost 2 bases and J 1 base, leaving 11 bases between the germline ends. This CDR3 has 16 residues. CDR3 in amino acids: CASSLRLARNTGELFF. CDR3 bases: TGTGCCAGCAGCTTAAGGCTAGCGAGGAACACCGGGGAGCTGTTTTTT.

This clone was picked up one time. The chain links TRBV6-6 to TRBJ2-1; the D gene is possibly TRBD2 (5 bases). The germline gives CDR1 MNHNY, CDR2 SVGAGI (reference sequence). V shed 6 bases and J shed 12 bases, with 15 bases lying between them. The CDR3 runs to 12 residues. The CDR3: CASSLDGLGQFF. The CDR3 DNA is TGTGCCAGCAGCCTGGACGGACTTGGGCAGTTCTTC.

CDR3 loop: CASSQVGTGGGNYGYTF. CDR3 DNA: TGCGCCAGCAGCCAAGTAGGGACAGGGGGCGGCAACTATGGCTACACCTTC. The chain has TRBV4-1 and TRBJ1-2; 12 bases fit TRBD1. V was pared by 1 base and J by 2 bases, with 5 bases of the junction left unmatched. From germline, CDR1 is MGHRA and CDR2 YSYEKL. The CDR3 loop spans 17 amino acids.

The V gene is TRBV11-2, the J gene TRBJ1-2; D call uncertain. Trimming removed 4 bases at V and 2 bases at J, with 8 bases between. Germline lookup yields CDR1 SGHAT and CDR2 FQNNGV. The CDR3 has 13 residues. The CDR3 DNA is TGTGCCAGCAGCTCCGACGGGAACTATGGCTACACCTTC. Translated, it gives CASSSDGNYGYTF.

This chain joins TRBV4-3 and TRBJ2-1; TRBD2 might be the D (7 bases). This CDR3 is 17 amino acids long. The V end lost 3 bases, the J end lost 0 bases, and 15 bases lay between the germline ends. Per the germline V gene, CDR1 is LGHNA and CDR2 is YSLEER. CDR3 DNA sequence: TGCGCCAGCAGCCAGCACCTAGCGGACAGCTCCTACAATGAGCAGTTCTTC. This translates into CASSQHLADSSYNEQFF.

With respect to this clone: An end of the junction differs from the germline gene, which may be a read error. The chain carries TRBV6-1 and TRBJ1-2, with 12 bases fitting TRBD1. The CDR3 consists of 16 residues. CDR1 MNHNS and CDR2 SASEGT come from the germline V gene. CDR3 DNA sequence: TGTGCCAGCAGTCAAGCACCCGGGACAGGGGGCGGAGGCTACACCTTC. Translation: CASSQAPGTGGGGYTF.

This sequence joins TRBV5-1 and TRBJ2-3; no reliable D call. Germline CDR1 is SGHRS and CDR2 is YFSETQ. The length of the CDR3 is 16 residues. With 0 bases removed from V and 3 bases from J, the gap between germline ends came to 14 bases. CDR3 loop: CASSLDQLSSTDTQYF. The CDR3 region has the DNA TGCGCCAGCAGCTTGGATCAGCTTTCAAGTACAGATACGCAGTATTTT. The whole variable domain, filled in from reference TRBV5-1 and TRBJ2-3, reads KAGVTQTPRYLIKTRGQQVTLSCSPISGHRSVSWYQQTPGQGLQFLFEYFSETQRNKGNFPGRFSGRQFSNSRSEMNVSTLELGDSALYLCASSLDQLSSTDTQYFGPGTRLTVL.

This rearrangement joins TRBV4-2 to TRBJ2-5, with no clear D. Trimming shortened V by 1 base and J by 4 bases, and 10 bases separated the two germline ends. There are 14 residues in the CDR3. Germline assignment: CDR1 LGHNA and CDR2 YNFKEQ. The CDR3 region is CASSQGGSAETQYF. CDR3 coding DNA: TGTGCCAGCAGCCAAGGGGGATCAGCAGAGACCCAGTACTTC.

The J gene is TRBJ2-1, the V gene TRBV5-1, with 8 bases lining up with TRBD2. This CDR3 comprises 15 residues. V lost 4 bases, J lost 4 bases, and 7 bases stayed unmatched. Germline V gives CDR1 SGHRS, CDR2 YFSETQ. The CDR3 loop reads CASSILAEIYNEQFF. For the CDR3, the DNA is TGCGCCAGCAGCATACTAGCGGAGATTTACAATGAGCAGTTCTTC.

This clone was counted between two and nine times. V and J are TRBV18 and TRBJ2-3, with 8 bases that match TRBD1. Germline V gene lookup returns CDR1 KGHSH and CDR2 LQKENI. This CDR3 contains 15 residues. The trim removed 2 bases at V and 4 bases at J, leaving 5 bases unmatched. CDR3 coding DNA: TGTGCCAGCTCACCATACAGGGGGTATTCAGATACGCAGTATTTT. It codes for CASSPYRGYSDTQYF.